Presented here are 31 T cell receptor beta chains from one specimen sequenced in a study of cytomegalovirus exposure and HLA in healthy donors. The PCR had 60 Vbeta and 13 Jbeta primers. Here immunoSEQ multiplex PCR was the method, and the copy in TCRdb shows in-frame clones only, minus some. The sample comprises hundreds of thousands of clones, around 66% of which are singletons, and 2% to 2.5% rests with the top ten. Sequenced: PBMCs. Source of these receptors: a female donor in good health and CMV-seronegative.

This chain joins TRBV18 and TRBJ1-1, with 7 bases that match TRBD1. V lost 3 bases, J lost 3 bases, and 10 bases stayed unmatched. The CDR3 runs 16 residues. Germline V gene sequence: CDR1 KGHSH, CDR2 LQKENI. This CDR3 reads CASSPKTGAGDTEAFF. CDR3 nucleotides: TGTGCCAGCTCACCCAAAACAGGGGCAGGGGACACTGAAGCTTTCTTT.

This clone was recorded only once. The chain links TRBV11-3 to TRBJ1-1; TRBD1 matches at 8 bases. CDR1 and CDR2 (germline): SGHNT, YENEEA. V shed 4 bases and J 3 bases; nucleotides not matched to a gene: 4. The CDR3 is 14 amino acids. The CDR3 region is CASSSQGADTEAFF. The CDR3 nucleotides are TGTGCCAGCAGCTCCCAGGGGGCGGACACTGAAGCTTTCTTT.

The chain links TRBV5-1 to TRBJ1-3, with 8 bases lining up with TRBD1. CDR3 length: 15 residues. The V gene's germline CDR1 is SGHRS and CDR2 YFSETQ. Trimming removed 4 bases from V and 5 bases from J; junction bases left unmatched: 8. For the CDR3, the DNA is TGCGCCAGCAGCCCGGACAGGGTTGATAGAAACACCATATATTTT. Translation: CASSPDRVDRNTIYF.

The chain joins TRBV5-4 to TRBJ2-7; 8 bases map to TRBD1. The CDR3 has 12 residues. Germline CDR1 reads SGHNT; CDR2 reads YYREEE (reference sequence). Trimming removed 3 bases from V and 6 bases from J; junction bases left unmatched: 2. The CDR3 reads CASSWGTGEQYF. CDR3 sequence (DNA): TGTGCCAGCAGCTGGGGGACAGGCGAGCAGTACTTC.

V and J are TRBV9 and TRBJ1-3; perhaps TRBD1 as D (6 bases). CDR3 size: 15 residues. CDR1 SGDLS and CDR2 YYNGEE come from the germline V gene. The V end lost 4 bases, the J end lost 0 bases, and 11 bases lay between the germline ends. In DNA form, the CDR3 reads TGTGCCAGCAGCTCGGGGGGCAACTCTGGAAACACCATATATTTT. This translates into CASSSGGNSGNTIYF.

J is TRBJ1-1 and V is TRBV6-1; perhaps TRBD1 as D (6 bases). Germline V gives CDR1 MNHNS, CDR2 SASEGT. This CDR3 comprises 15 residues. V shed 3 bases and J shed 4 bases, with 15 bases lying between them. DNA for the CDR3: TGTGCCAGCAGTGAGAATCCAGGGGCGCTCACTGAAGCTTTCTTT. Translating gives CASSENPGALTEAFF.

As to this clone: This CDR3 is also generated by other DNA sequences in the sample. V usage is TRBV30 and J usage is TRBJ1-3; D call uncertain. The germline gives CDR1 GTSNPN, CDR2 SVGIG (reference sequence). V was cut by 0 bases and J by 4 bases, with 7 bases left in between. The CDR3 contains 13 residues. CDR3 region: CAWSVGNGNTIYF. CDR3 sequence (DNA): TGTGCCTGGAGTGTGGGCAACGGAAACACCATATATTTT.

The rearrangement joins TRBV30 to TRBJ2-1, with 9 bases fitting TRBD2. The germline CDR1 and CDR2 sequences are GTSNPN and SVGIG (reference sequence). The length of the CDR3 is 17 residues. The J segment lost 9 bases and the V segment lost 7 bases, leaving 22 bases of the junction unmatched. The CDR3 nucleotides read TGTGCCTCCGGGACAGCTAAATTTAGCGGGAGAGCAGGTGAGCAGTTCTTC. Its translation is CASGTAKFSGRAGEQFF.

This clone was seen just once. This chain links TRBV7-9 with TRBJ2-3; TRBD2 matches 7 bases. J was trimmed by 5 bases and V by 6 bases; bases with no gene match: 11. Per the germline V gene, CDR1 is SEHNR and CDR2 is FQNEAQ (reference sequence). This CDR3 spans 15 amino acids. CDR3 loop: CASSWGGERRDTQYF. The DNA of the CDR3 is TGTGCCAGCAGTTGGGGGGGAGAGCGGAGAGATACGCAGTATTTT.

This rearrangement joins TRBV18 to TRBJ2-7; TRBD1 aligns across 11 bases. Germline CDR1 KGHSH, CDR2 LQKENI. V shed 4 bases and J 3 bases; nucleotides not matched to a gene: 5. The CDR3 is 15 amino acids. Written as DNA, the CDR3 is TGTGCCAGCTCACTGGACAGGGGGCTTTTCTACGAGCAGTACTTC. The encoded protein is CASSLDRGLFYEQYF. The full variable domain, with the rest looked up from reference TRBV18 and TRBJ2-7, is NAGVMQNPRHLVRRRGQEARLRCSPMKGHSHVYWYRQLPEEGLKFMVYLQKENIIDESGMPKERFSAEFPKEGPSILRIQQVVRGDSAAYFCASSLDRGLFYEQYFGPGTRLTVT.

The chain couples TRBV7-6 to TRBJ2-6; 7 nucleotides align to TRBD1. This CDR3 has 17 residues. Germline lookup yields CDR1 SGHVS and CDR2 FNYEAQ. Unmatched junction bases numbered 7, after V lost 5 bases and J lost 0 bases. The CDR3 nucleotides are TGTGCCAGCAGCCCTCGGGACAGTCTCTCTGGGGCCAACGTCCTGACTTTC. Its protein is CASSPRDSLSGANVLTF. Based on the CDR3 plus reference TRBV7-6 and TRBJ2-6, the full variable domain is GAGVSQSPRYKVTKRGQDVALRCDPISGHVSLYWYRQALGQGPEFLTYFNYEAQQDKSGLPNDRFSAERPEGSISTLTIQRTEQRDSAMYRCASSPRDSLSGANVLTFGAGSRLTVL.

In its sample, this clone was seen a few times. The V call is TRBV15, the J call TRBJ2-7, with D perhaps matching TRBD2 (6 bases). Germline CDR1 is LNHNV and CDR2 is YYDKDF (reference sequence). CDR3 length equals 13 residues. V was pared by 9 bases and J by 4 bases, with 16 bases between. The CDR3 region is CATAARESYEQYF. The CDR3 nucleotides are TGTGCCACTGCGGCACGGGAGAGTTACGAGCAGTACTTC.

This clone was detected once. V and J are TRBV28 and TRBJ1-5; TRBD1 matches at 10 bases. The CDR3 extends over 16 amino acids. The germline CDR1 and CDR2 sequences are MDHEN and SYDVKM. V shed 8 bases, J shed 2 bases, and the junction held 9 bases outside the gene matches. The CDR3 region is CASRDRGRSGNQPQHF. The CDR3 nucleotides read TGTGCCAGCCGGGACAGGGGAAGGTCGGGCAATCAGCCCCAGCATTTT.

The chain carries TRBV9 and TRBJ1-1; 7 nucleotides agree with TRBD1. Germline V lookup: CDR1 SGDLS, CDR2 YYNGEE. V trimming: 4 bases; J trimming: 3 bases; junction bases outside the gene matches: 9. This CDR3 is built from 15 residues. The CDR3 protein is CASSPQTGTYTEAFF. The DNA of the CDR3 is TGTGCCAGCAGCCCACAGACAGGGACGTACACTGAAGCTTTCTTT.

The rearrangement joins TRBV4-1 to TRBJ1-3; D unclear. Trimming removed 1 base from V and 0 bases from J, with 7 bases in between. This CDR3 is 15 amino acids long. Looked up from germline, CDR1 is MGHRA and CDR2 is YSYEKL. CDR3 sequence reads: CASSQVFLSGNTIYF. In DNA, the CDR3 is TGCGCCAGCAGCCAAGTCTTCCTCTCTGGAAACACCATATATTTT.

The CDR3 DNA reads TGTGCCAGCAGTACCTACAGGACGAACACTGAAGCTTTCTTT. Amino acids: CASSTYRTNTEAFF. The chain couples TRBV2 to TRBJ1-1, with D tentatively TRBD1 (5 bases). This CDR3 has 14 amino acids. The V gene's germline CDR1 is SNHLY and CDR2 FYNNEI. The ends were cut back, 5 bases at V and 1 base at J, with 11 bases in the middle.

Written as DNA, the CDR3 is TGTGCCAGCAGTGGTCTACTAGCGGGACAAGATACGCAGTATTTT. This sequence encodes CASSGLLAGQDTQYF. V and J are TRBV2 and TRBJ2-3; TRBD2 matches at 10 bases. V shed 4 bases and J 5 bases; nucleotides not matched to a gene: 6. Per the germline V gene, CDR1 is SNHLY and CDR2 is FYNNEI. The CDR3 is made up of 15 amino acids.

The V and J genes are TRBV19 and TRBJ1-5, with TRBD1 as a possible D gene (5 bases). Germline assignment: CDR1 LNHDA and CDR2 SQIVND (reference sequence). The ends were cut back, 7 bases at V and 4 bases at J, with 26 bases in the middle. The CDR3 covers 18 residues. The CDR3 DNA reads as TGTGCCAGTACGGGACTCTTGTTAGAGGGAGGTGAAAATCAGCCCCAGCATTTT. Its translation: CASTGLLLEGGENQPQHF.

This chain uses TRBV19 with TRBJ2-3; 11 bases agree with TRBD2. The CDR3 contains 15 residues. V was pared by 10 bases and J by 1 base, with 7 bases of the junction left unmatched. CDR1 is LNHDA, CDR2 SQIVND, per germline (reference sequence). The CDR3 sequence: CATKGTSGRTDTQYF. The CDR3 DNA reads TGTGCCACTAAGGGGACTAGCGGACGCACAGATACGCAGTATTTT.

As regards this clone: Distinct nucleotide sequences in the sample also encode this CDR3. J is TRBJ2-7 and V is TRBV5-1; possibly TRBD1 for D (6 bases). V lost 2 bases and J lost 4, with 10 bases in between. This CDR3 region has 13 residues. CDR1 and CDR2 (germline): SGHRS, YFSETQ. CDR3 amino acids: CASSFGQLYEQYF. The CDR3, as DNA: TGCGCCAGCAGCTTCGGACAGCTATACGAGCAGTACTTC.

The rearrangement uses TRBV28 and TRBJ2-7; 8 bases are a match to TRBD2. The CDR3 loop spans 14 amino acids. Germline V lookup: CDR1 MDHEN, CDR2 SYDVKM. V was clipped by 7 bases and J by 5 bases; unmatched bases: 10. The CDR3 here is CASKPAGVDHEQYF. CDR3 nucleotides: TGTGCCAGCAAACCAGCGGGAGTCGACCACGAGCAGTACTTC.

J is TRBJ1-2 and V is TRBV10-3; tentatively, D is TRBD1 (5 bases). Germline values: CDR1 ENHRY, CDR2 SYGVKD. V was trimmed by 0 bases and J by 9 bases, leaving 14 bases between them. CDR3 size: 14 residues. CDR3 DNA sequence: TGTGCCATCAGTGAGTCCCGGGGGGAACCCCGCTACACCTTC. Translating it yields CAISESRGEPRYTF.

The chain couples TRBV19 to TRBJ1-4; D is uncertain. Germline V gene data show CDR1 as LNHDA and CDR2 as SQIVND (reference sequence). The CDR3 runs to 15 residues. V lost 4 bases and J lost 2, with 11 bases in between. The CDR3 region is CASSTSRMTNEKLFF. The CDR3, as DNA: TGTGCCAGTAGTACGTCGAGGATGACTAATGAAAAACTGTTTTTT.

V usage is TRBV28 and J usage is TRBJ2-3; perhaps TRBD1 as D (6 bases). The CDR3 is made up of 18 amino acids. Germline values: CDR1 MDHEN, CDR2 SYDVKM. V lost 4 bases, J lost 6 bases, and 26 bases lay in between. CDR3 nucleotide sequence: TGTGCCAGCAGTTCCCCGCCGGATCGGGACACCCCCCTCGATACGCAGTATTTT. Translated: CASSSPPDRDTPLDTQYF.

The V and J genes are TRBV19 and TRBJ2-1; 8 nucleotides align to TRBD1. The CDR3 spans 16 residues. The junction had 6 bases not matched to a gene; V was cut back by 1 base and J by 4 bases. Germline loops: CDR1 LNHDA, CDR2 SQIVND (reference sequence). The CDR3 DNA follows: TGTGCCAGTAGTATAGGGGGCAGGGGGCTATACAATGAGCAGTTCTTC. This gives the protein CASSIGGRGLYNEQFF.

CDR3 sequence reads: CASSLVTSPGELFF. CDR3 bases: TGCGCCAGCAGCTTGGTTACTAGTCCCGGGGAGCTGTTTTTT. The V call is TRBV5-1, the J call TRBJ2-2, with D possibly being TRBD2 (5 bases). The CDR3 contains 14 residues. Germline CDR1 is SGHRS and CDR2 is YFSETQ. V was shortened by 0 bases and J by 6 bases, with 9 bases between the two germline ends.

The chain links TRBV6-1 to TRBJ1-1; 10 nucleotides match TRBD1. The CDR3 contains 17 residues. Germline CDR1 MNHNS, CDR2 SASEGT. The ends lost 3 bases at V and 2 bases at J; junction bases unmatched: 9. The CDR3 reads CASSDGTGAGFNTEAFF. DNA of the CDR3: TGTGCCAGCAGTGACGGGACAGGGGCCGGGTTTAACACTGAAGCTTTCTTT.

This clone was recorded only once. As DNA, the CDR3 is TGTGCCAGCATGCGGAGGACTGGCACAGATACGCAGTATTTT. Its protein is CASMRRTGTDTQYF. The chain combines TRBV28 with TRBJ2-3; possible D gene TRBD2, 5 bases. CDR1 and CDR2 (germline): MDHEN, SYDVKM. The CDR3 covers 14 residues. V gave up 7 bases and J gave up 1 base, with 12 bases separating them.

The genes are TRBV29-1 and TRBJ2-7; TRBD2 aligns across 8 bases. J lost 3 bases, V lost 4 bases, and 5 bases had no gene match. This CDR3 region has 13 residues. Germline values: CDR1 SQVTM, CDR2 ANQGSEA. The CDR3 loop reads CSVGTSRSYEQYF. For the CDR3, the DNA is TGCAGCGTTGGGACTAGCCGAAGCTACGAGCAGTACTTC.

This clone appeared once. The DNA for the CDR3 is TGTGCCAGCAGTTTTCTGGGAGGTGGTGAAAAACTGTTTTTT. Its translation is CASSFLGGGEKLFF. The rearrangement joins TRBV27 to TRBJ1-4; no reliable D call. The V end lost 3 bases, the J end lost 7 bases, and 12 bases lay between the germline ends. The CDR3 consists of 14 residues. Germline CDR1 reads MNHEY; CDR2 reads SMNVEV (reference sequence).

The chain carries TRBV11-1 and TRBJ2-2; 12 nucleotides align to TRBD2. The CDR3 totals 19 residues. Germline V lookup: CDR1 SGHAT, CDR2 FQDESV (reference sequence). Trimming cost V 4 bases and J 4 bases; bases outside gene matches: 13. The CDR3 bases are TGTGCCAGCAGCTGGTTCGCTCCGACTAGCGGGAGATTCACCGGGGAGCTGTTTTTT. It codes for CASSWFAPTSGRFTGELFF.